This T cell receptor beta chain came from a study of CD8 T cells in Susac syndrome (dated by TCRdb to between 2018 and 2021). Study-wide context: The study used repertoire sequencing to test whether antigen drove CD8+ T cell activation and differentiation in Susac syndrome. The study at large found these results: The number of individuals in the TCR sequencing and HLA analysis was recognized as being relatively small.

The CDR3 sequence holds 15 residues, the cysteine and phenylalanine included. CDR3 DNA is the only sequence kept; it has 45 bases, read in frame from the first base. Relative to germline, V is missing 8 bases and J is missing 3 bases, with 6 bases of the junction outside any gene match. Regarding this clonotype: Its binding antigen is unknown. The input lacks base qualities; no much larger clone sits a single base away.

Peripheral blood CD8+ and CD4+ T cells from healthy donors, Susac syndrome patients and multiple sclerosis patients were profiled by high-throughput TCR beta sequencing. Healthy donors were age- and sex-matched controls. CD8+ TEMRA cells were enriched by FACS, while bulk CD8+ and CD4+ T cells were purified by magnetic negative isolation. Blood was drawn into EDTA tubes, processed within 24 hours, and PBMCs were isolated by density gradient centrifugation. PBMCs intended for TCR sequencing were cryopreserved in liquid nitrogen and were subsequently thawed in a 37 degrees C water bath. A purity of at least 90% was achieved for sorted or isolated CD4+, CD8+ and CD8+ TEMRA cells. RNA was extracted using the RNeasy kit, and about 0.5 to 1 microgram was reverse transcribed with random hexamers. The immunoSEQ multiplex PCR assay, covering 54 Vbeta and 13 Jbeta segments, was used to amplify TCR beta CDR3 regions. To correct PCR amplification bias, a synthetic template baseline was used for both primer optimization and computational correction. Regarding the original processing steps: Reads were annotated to V, D and J genes per IMGT and analyzed with immunoSEQ Analyzer, keeping only productive sequences. Clonality was calculated as one minus the Shannon entropy normalized by log2 of the number of productive unique sequences. Public and private clones were assessed among the 100 most prevalent clones of each patient and control. Susac-specific clones were defined as absent from healthy and MS cohorts, 1052 published viral clones and other ImmuneACCESS disease sequences. Clones were called with MiXCR by TCRdb after fastp trimmed the public reads at Q25, and only in-frame beta chains were retained. Each record represents a unique CDR3 protein, reported with the most common genes and DNA among its rows. TCRdb's processing, not the authors' own work, is the source of the V and J calls. The sample contains about 200,000 distinct CDR3 sequences, 95% of them found a single time. The top ten clones comprise 0.095% to 0.12% of the sample.

The sequenced material came from CD4+ T cells from PBMCs. The chain employs TRBV12-3 or TRBV12-4 and TRBJ2-1, and TRBD2 matches 11 of the central bases. The clonotype originates from a human donor in good health. The encoded CDR3 is CASLLTSGIYNEQFF. At the DNA level, the sequence is TGTGCCAGCTTATTGACTAGCGGGATCTACAATGAGCAGTTCTTC.